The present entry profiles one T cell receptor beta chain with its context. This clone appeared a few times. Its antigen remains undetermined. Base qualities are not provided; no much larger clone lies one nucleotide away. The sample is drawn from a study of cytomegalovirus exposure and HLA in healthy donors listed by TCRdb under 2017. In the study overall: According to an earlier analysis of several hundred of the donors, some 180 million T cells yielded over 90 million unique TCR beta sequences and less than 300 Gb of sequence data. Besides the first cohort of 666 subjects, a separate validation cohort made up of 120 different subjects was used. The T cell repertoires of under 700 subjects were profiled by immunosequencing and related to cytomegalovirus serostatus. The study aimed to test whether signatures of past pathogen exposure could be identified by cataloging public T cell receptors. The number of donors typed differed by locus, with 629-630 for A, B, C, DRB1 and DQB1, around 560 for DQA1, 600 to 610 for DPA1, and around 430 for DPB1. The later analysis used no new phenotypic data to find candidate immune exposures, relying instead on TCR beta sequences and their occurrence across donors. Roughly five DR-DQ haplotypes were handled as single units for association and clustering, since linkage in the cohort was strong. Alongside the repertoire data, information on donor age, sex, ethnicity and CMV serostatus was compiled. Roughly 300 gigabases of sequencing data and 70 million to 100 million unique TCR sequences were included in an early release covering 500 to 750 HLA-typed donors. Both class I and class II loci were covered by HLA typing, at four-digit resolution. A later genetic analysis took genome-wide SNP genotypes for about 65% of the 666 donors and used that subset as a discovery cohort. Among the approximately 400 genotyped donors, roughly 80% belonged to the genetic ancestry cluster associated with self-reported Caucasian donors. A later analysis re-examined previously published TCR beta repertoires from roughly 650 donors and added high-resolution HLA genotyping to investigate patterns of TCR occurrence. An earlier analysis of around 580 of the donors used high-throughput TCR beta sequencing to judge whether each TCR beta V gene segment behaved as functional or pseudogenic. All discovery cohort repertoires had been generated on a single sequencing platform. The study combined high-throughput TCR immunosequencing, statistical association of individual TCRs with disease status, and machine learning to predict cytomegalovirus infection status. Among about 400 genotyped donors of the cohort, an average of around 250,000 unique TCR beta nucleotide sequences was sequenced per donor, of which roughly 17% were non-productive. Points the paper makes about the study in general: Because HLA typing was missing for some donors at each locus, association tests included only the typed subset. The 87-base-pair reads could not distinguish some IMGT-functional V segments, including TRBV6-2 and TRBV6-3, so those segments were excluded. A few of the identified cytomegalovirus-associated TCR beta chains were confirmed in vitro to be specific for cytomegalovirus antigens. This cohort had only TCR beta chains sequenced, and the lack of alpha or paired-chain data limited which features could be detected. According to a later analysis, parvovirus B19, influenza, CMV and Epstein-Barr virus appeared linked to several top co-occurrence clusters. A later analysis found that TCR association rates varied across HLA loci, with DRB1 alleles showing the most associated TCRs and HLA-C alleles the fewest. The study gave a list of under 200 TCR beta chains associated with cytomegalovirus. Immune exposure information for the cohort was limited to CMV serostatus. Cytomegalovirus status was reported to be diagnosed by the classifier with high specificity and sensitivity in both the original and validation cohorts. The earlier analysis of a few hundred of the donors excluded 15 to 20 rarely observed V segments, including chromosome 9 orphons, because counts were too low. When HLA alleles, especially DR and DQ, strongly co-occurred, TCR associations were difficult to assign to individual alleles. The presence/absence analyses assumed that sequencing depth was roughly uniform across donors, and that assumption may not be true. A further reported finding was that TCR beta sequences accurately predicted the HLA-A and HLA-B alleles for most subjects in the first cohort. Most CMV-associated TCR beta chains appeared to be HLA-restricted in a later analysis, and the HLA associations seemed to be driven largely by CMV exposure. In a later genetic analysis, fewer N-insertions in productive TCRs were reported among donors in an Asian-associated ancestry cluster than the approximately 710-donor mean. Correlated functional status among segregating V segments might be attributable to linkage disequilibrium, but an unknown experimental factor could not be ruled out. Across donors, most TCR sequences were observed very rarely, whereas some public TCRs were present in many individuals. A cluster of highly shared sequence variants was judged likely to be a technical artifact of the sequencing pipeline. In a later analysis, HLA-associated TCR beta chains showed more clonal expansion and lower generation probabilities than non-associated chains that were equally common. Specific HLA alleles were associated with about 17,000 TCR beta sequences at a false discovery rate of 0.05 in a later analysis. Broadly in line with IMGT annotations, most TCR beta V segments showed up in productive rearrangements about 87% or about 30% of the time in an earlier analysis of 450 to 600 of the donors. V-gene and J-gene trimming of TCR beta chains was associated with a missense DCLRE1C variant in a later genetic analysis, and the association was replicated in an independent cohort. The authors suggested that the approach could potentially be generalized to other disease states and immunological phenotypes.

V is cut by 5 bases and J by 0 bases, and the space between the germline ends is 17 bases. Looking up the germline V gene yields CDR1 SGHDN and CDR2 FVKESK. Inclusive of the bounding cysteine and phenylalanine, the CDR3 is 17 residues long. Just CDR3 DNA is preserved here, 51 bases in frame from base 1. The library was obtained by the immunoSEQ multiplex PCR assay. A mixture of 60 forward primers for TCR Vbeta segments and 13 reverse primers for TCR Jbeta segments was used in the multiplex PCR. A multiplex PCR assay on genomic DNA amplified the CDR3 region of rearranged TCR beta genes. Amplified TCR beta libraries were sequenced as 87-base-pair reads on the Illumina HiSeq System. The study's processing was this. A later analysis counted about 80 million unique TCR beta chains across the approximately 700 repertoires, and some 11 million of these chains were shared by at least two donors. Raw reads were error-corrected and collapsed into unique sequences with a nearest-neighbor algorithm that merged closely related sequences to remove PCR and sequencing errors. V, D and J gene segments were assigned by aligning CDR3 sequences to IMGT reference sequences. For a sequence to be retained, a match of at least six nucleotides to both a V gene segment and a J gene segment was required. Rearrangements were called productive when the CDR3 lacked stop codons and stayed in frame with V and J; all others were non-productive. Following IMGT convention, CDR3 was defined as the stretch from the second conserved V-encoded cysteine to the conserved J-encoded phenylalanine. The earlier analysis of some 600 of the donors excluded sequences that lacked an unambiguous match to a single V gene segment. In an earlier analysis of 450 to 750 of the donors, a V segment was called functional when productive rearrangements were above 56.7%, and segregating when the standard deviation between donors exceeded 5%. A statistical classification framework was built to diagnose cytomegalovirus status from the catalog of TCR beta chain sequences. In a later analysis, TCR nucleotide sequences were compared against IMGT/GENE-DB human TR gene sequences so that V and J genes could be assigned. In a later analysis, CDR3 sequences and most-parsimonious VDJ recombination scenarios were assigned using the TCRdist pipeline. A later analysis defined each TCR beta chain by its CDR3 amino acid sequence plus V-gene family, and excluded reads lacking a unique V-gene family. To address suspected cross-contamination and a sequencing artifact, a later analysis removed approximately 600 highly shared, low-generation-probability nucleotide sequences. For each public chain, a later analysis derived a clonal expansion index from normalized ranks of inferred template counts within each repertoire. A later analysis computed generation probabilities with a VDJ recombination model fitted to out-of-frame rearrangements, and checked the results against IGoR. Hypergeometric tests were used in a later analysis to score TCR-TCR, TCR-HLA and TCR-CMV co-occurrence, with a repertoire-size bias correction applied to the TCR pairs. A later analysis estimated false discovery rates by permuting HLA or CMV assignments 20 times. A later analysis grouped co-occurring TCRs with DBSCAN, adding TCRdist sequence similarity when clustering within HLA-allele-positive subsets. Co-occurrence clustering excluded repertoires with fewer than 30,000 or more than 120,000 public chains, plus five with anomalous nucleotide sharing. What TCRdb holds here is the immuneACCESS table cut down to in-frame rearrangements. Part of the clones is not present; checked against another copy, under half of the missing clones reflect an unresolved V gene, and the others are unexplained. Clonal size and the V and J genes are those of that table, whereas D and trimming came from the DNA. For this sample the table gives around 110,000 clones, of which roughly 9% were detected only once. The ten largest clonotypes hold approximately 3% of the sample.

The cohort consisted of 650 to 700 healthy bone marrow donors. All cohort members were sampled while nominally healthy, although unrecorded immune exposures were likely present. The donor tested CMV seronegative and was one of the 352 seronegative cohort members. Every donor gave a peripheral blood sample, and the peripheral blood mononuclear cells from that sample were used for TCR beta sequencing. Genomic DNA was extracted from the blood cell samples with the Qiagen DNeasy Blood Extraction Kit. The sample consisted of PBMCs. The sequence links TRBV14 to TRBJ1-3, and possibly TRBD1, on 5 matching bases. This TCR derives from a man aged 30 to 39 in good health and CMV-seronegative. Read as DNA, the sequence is TGTGCCAGCAGCAAATCCGGGACTGTGCTCTCTGGAAACACCATATATTTT. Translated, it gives CASSKSGTVLSGNTIYF.